A selection of T cell receptor beta chains follows, all from one sample in a study of cytomegalovirus exposure and HLA in healthy donors. Profiling relied on immunoSEQ multiplex PCR, and the TCRdb table lists in-frame clones only, not all of them. The table lists about 95,000 clones, about 75% of them singletons. Sequenced input: PBMCs. These receptors all come from a woman between 35 and 50 years old in good health and CMV-seronegative. Each CDR3 is given with its conserved first and last residue. A D gene is named only where the DNA matches it firmly. Expanded clones are given a class, and other clones once, few, many or no size at all.

TRBJ2-1 | TRBV7-9 | . | . | CASSLEWLRGRTYNEQFF | TGTGCCAGCAGCTTAGAGTGGTTGCGGGGGCGAACCTACAATGAGCAGTTCTTC
TRBJ1-4 | TRBV10-3 | . | . | CAISDRVGEKLFF | TGTGCCATCAGTGACAGGGTGGGCGAAAAACTGTTTTTT
TRBJ2-7 | TRBV5-1 | . | . | CASSPQGGALDEQYF | TGCGCCAGCAGCCCGCAAGGGGGGGCCTTAGACGAGCAGTACTTC
TRBJ2-7 | TRBV6-5 | TRBD1 | . | CASSYSWTGVYEQYF | TGTGCCAGCAGTTACTCGTGGACAGGAGTCTACGAGCAGTACTTC
TRBJ1-2 | TRBV5-1 | TRBD1 | . | CASSTTTGNYGYTF | TGCGCCAGCAGCACCACGACAGGGAACTATGGCTACACCTTC
TRBJ1-2 | TRBV6-1 | TRBD1 | . | CAVRTGGNNYGYTF | TGTGCCGTCCGGACAGGGGGAAATAACTATGGCTACACCTTC
TRBJ2-6 | TRBV7-8 | TRBD1 | once | CASSPGQISGANVLTF | TGTGCCAGCAGCCCGGGACAGATCTCTGGGGCCAACGTCCTGACTTTC
TRBJ1-3 | TRBV27 | TRBD1 | . | CASSPGQVSGNTIYF | TGTGCCAGCAGCCCGGGACAGGTATCGGGAAACACCATATATTTT
TRBJ2-7 | TRBV13 | . | . | CASSLGHRALYEQYF | TGTGCCAGCAGCTTAGGTCACCGAGCCTTATACGAGCAGTACTTC
TRBJ2-2 | TRBV25-1 | . | . | CASSGSGELFF | TGTGCCAGCAGCGGTAGCGGGGAGCTGTTTTTT
TRBJ2-7 | TRBV27 | TRBD1 | once | CASRGQGRFEQYF | TGTGCCAGCCGAGGACAGGGTAGGTTCGAGCAGTACTTC
TRBJ1-1 | TRBV6-5 | . | . | CASSYATKPNTEAFF | TGTGCCAGCAGTTACGCCACCAAGCCCAACACTGAAGCTTTCTTT
TRBJ2-7 | TRBV7-2 | TRBD2 | . | CASRQSGGGEQYF | TGTGCCAGCAGGCAGAGCGGGGGAGGCGAGCAGTACTTC
TRBJ2-7 | TRBV4-3 | TRBD2 | . | CASSQDRGGVYEQYF | TGCGCCAGCAGCCAAGATCGCGGGGGAGTCTACGAGCAGTACTTC